This section outlines one T cell receptor beta chain sequence together with its context. The antigen is unknown. This CDR3 is 17 amino acids long. Trimming cost V 2 bases and J 0 bases, with 11 bases left between them. Germline CDR1 is MGHDK and CDR2 is SYGVNS. These data come from a study of cytomegalovirus exposure and HLA in healthy donors. Study findings and constraints: Common viral pathogens seemed, in a later analysis, to connect with several of the most significant clusters.

Primers included in the PCR were 60 Vbeta and 13 Jbeta primers. Using immunoSEQ multiplex PCR, the repertoire was profiled, and TCRdb retains in-frame clones only, with some absent. The data show over 45,000 clones, 83% seen once. This TCR was sampled from a man aged 25 to 40 in good health and CMV-seronegative. V is TRBV25-1 and J is TRBJ1-6, with D maybe TRBD1 (6 bases). Material: PBMCs. The CDR3 bases are TGTGCCAGCAGTGAACTTGGGGGCCGCTCCTATAATTCACCCCTCCACTTT. Protein sequence: CASSELGGRSYNSPLHF.